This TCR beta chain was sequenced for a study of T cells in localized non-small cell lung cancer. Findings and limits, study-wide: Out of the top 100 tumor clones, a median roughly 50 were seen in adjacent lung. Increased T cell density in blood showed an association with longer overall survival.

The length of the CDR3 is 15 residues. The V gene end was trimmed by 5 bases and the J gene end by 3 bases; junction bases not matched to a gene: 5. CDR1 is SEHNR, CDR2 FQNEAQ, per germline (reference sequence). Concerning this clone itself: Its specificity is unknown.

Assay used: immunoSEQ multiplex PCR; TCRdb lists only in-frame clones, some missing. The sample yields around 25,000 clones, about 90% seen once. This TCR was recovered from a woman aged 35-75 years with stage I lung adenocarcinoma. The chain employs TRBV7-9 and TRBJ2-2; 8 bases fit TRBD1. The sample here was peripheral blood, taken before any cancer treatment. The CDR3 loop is CASSPRQGYTGELFF. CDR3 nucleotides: TGTGCCAGCAGCCCCCGACAGGGGTACACCGGGGAGCTGTTTTTT. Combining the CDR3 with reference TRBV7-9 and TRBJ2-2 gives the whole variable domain DTGVSQNPRHKITKRGQNVTFRCDPISEHNRLYWYRQTLGQGPEFLTYFQNEAQLEKSRLLSDRFSAERPKGSFSTLEIQRTEQGDSAMYLCASSPRQGYTGELFFGEGSRLTVL.